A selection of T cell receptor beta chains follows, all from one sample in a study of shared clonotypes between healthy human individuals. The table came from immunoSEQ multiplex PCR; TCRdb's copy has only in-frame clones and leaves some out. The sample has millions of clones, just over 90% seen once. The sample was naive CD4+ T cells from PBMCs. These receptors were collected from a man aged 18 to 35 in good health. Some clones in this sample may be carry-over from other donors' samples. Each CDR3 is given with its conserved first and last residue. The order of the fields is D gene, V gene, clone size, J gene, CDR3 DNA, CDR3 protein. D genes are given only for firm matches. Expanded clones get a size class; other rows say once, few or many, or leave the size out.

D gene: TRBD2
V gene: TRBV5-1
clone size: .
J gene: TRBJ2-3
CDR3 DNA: TGCGCCAGCAGCGGGGACAGGACTAGCGGGAGGCTGGCAGATACGCAGTATTTT
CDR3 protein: CASSGDRTSGRLADTQYF

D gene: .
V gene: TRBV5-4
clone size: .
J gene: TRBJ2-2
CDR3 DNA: TGTGCCAGCACTTTGGATGCAGGGGCTGGTGGCACCGGGGAGCTGTTTTTT
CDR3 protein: CASTLDAGAGGTGELFF

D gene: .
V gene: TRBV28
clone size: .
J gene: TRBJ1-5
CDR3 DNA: TGTGCCAGCAGTCCCCCGGCAGGGGTCAATCAGCCCCAGCATTTT
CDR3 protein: CASSPPAGVNQPQHF

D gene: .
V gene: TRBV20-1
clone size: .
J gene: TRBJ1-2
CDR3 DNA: TGCAGTGCTAGAGATCCGTCAGGCTACACCTTC
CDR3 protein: CSARDPSGYTF

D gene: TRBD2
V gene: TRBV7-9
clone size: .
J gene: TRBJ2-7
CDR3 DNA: TGTGCCAGCAGCTTAGAAGGGACTAGCTACTACGAGCAGTACTTC
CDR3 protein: CASSLEGTSYYEQYF

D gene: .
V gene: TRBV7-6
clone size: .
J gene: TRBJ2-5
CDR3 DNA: TGTGCCAGCAGCTTAGCCGGCAGTTTGGGAGGCCTGACCCAGTACTTC
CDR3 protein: CASSLAGSLGGLTQYF

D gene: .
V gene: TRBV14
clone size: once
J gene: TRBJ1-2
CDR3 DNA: TGTGCCAGCAGCCGACTCACAGGGTATGGCTACACCTTC
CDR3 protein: CASSRLTGYGYTF

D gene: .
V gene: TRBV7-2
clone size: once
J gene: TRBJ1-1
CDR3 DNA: TGTGCCAGCAGGAGGTTGTCAGGGTGGACTGAAGCTTTCTTT
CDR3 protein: CASRRLSGWTEAFF

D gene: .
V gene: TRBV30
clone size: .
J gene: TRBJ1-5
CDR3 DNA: TGTGCCTGGAGTAAGCCCACAGGGAGGTCATGGCAGCCCCAGCATTTT
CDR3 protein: CAWSKPTGRSWQPQHF

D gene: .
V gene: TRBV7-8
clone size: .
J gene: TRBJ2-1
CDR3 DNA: TGTGCCAGCAGCCCAGAGGTCGCCTCTAACTCCTACAATGAGCAGTTCTTC
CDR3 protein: CASSPEVASNSYNEQFF

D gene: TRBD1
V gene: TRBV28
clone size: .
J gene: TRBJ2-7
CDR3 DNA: TGTGCCAGCACCACAGGGGGCTCCTACGAGCAGTACTTC
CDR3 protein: CASTTGGSYEQYF

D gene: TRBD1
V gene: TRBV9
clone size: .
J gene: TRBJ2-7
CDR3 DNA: TGTGCCAGCAGCGAGGGGGCAGGGGGCTACTACGAGCAGTACTTC
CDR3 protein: CASSEGAGGYYEQYF

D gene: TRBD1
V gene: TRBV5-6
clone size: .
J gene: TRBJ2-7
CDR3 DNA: TGTGCCAGCAGCCCCCTCGACAGGGGCCTCACCTACGAGCAGTACTTC
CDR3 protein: CASSPLDRGLTYEQYF

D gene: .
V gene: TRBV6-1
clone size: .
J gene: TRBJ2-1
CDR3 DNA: TGTGCCAGCCCCCGCTACAATGAGCAGTTCTTC
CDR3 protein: CASPRYNEQFF

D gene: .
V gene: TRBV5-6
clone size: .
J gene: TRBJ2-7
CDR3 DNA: TGTGCCAGCAGCTCTCCGGGACACTCCGACGAGCAGTACTTC
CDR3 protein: CASSSPGHSDEQYF

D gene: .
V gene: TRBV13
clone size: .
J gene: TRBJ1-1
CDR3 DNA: TGTGCCAGCAGCTTAGACGACACTGAAGCTTTCTTT
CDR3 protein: CASSLDDTEAFF

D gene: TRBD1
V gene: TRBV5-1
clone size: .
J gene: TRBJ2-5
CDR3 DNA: TGCGCCAGCAGCCGCCTCTCCTTAACAGGGGGAGAGACCCAGTACTTC
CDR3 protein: CASSRLSLTGGETQYF

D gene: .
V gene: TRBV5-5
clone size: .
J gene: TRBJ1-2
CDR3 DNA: TGTGCCAGCAGCTTCGACCGGGGCCTGAGTGGCTACACCTTC
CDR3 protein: CASSFDRGLSGYTF

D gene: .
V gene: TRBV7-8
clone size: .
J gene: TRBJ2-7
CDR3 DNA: TGTGCCAGCAGCTCTCAGGGGTCGCTGAGCCACGAGCAGTACTTC
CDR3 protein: CASSSQGSLSHEQYF

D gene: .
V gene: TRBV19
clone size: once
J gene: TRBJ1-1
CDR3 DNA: TGTGCCAGTAGTGCCGACAGGTCGGGAACTGAAGCTTTCTTT
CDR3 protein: CASSADRSGTEAFF

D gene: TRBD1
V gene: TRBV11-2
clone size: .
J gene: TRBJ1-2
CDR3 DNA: TGTGCCAGCAGCCTGACAGGGACCAACTATGGCTACACCTTC
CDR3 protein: CASSLTGTNYGYTF

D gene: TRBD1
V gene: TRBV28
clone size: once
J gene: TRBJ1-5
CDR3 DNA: TGTGCCAGCAGGTTACAGGGGGGGAGCAATCAGCCCCAGCATTTT
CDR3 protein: CASRLQGGSNQPQHF

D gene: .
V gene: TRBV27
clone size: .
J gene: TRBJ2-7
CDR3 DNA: TGTGCCAGCAAAGGGCAGGTCTCCTACGAGCAGTACTTC
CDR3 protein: CASKGQVSYEQYF

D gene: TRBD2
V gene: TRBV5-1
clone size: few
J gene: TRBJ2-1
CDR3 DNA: TGCGCCAGCAGCTTGGGGCTAGCGGCCTACAATGAGCAGTTCTTC
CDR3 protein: CASSLGLAAYNEQFF

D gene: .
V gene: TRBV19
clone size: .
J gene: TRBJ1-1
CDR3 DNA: TGTGCCAGTAGTGTCCAGGGGTCCGGGGCTGAAGCTTTCTTT
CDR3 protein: CASSVQGSGAEAFF

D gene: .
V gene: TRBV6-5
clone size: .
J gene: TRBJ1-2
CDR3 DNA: TGTGCCAGCACCGAGGGGTCGGGCTATGGCTACACCTTC
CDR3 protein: CASTEGSGYGYTF

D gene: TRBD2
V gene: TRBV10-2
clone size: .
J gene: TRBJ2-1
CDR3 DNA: TGCGCCAGCAGTTTGACTAGCGGGAGTTTGGAGCAGTTCTTC
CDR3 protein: CASSLTSGSLEQFF

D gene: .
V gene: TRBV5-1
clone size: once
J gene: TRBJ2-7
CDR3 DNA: TGCGCCAGCACCCTGACAGTGTCCTCCTACGAGCAGTACTTC
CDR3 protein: CASTLTVSSYEQYF

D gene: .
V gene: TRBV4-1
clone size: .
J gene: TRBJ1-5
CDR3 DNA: TGCGCCAGCAGCCACCCGGACAGAGGCGGGAGCAATCAGCCCCAGCATTTT
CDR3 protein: CASSHPDRGGSNQPQHF

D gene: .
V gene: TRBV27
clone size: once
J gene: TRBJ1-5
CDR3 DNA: TGTGCCAGCAGTCCGTATAGCAATCAGCCCCAGCATTTT
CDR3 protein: CASSPYSNQPQHF

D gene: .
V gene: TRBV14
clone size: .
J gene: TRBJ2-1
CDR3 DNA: TGTGCCAGCAGCCAGTATGGCGCCTACAATGAGCAGTTCTTC
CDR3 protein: CASSQYGAYNEQFF

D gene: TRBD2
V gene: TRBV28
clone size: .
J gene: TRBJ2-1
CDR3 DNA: TGTGCCAGCAGCACCCCGCACAGCGGGAGGGCCGTGAATGAGCAGTTCTTC
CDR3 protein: CASSTPHSGRAVNEQFF

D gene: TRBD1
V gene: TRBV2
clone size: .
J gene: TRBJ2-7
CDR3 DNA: TGTGCCAGCAGCCCACAGGGGGCGAACTACGAGCAGTACTTC
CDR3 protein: CASSPQGANYEQYF

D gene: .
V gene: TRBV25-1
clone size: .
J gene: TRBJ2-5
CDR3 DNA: TGTGCCAGCAGTGGCTTGCAGGGCCTGGGGGTACAAGAGACCCAGTACTTC
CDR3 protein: CASSGLQGLGVQETQYF

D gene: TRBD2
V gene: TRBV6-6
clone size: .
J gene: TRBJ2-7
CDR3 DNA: TGTGCCAGCAGTTTCCAGACTAGCGGGAGGTACGAGCAGTACTTC
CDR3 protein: CASSFQTSGRYEQYF

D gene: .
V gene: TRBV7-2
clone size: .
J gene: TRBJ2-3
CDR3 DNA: TGTGCCAGCAGCTTAGTGGCTAGCTTCTCAGATACGCAGTATTTT
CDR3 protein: CASSLVASFSDTQYF

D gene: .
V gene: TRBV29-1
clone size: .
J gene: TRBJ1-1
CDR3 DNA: TGCAGCGTGGGTCGGGGAAGAACTGAAGCTTTCTTT
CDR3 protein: CSVGRGRTEAFF

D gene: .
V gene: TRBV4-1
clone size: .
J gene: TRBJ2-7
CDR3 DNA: TGCGCCAGCAGCCAAGTGTTAGGGGAACAGTACTTC
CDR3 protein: CASSQVLGEQYF

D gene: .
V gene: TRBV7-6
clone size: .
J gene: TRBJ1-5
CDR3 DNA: TGTGCCAGCAGCGTAAACAGGAATCAGCCCCAGCATTTT
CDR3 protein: CASSVNRNQPQHF

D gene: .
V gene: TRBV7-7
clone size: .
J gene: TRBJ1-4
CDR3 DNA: TGTGCCAGCAGCCCAAGGCCGAATGAAAAACTGTTTTTT
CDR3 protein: CASSPRPNEKLFF

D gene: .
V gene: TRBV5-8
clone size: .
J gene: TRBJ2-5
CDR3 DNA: TGTGCCAGCAGCTTCGGTGTTGGGACCCAGTACTTC
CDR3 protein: CASSFGVGTQYF

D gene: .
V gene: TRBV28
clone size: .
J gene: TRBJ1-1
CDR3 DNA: TGTGCCAGCAGTTTAGGGACCACTGAAGCTTTCTTT
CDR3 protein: CASSLGTTEAFF

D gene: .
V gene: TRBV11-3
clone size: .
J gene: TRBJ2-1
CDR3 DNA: TGTGCCAGCAGCTTATTTGCTGGAACGGGAGCGAGGAATGAGCAGTTCTTC
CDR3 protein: CASSLFAGTGARNEQFF

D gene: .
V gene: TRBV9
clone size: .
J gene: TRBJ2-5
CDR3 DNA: TGTGCCAGCAGCGCGGCAGGGGCGCGCCTAGAGACCCAGTACTTC
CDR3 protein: CASSAAGARLETQYF

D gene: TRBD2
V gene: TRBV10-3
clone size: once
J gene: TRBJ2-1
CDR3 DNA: TGTGCCATCAGTGCCGGGACTAGCGGTACCTACAATGAGCAGTTCTTC
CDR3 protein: CAISAGTSGTYNEQFF

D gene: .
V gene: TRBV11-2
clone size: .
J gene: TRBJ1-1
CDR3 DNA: TGTGCCAGCAGCTTAGCGGGGGGCAGACTAGAAGCTTTCTTT
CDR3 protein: CASSLAGGRLEAFF

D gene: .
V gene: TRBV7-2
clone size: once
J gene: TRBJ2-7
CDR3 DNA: TGTGCCAGCAGCTTACAGGGGATATACGAGCAGTACTTC
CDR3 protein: CASSLQGIYEQYF

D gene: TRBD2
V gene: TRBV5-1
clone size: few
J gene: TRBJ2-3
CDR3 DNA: TGCGCCAGCAGCCGTAGCGGGAGCGAGGGCACAGATACGCAGTATTTT
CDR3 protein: CASSRSGSEGTDTQYF

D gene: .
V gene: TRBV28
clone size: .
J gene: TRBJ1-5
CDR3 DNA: TGTGCCAGCAGTCCCCTCAAGGCAATGGGCAATCAGCCCCAGCATTTT
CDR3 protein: CASSPLKAMGNQPQHF

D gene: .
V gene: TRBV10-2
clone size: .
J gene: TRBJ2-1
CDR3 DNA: TGCGCCATCCAGAGTAACAATGAGCAGTTCTTC
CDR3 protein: CAIQSNNEQFF

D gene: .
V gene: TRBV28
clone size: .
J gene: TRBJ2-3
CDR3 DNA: TGTGCCAGCAGCCAAAGGGGGCAAGCGGGAGAGACAGATACGCAGTATTTT
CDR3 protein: CASSQRGQAGETDTQYF

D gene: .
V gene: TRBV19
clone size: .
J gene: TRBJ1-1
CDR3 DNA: TGTGCCAGTAGTAATGTCCCGAACACTGAAGCTTTCTTT
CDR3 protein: CASSNVPNTEAFF

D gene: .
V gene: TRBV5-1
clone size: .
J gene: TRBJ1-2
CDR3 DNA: TGCGCCAGCAGACGTACAGGGTCCTCTGAGGGCTACACCTTC
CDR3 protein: CASRRTGSSEGYTF

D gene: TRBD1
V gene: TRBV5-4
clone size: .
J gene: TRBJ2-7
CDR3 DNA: TGTGCCAGCAGCCGGGGACAGGAGCTTACCTACGAGCAGTACTTC
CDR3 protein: CASSRGQELTYEQYF

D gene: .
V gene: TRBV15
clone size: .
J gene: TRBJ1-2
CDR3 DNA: TGTGCCACCAGCAGCCTCTTGGGCGGCTACACCTTC
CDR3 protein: CATSSLLGGYTF

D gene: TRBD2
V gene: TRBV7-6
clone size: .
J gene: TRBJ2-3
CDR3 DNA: TGTGCCAGCAGCTTAGTCCCGCCTAGCGGAGCCGGGGATACGCAGTATTTT
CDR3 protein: CASSLVPPSGAGDTQYF

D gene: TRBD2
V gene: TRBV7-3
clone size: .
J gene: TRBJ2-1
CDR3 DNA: TGTGCCAGCAGCTCCGCCCCCGGGACTAGCGGGAGGTACAATGAGCAGTTCTTC
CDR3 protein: CASSSAPGTSGRYNEQFF

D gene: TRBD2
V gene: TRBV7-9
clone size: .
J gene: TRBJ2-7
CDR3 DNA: TGTGCCAGCAGCTTAGGTCTAGCGGGGAACTACGAGCAGTACTTC
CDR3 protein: CASSLGLAGNYEQYF

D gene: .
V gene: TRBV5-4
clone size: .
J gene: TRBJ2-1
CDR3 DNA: TGCGGGGTGGGCTACAATGAGCAGTTCTTC
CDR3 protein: CGVGYNEQFF

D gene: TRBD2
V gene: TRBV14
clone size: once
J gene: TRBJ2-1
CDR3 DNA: TGTGCCAGCAGCCCCCGTTTCCCCGCGGGAGGCTACAATGAGCAGTTCTTC
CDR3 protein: CASSPRFPAGGYNEQFF